The 10 T cell receptor beta chains presented below share a single source sample, sequenced in a study of technical replicates of blood from several donors. This table comes from immunoSEQ multiplex PCR, and its TCRdb copy is limited to in-frame clones, with some not included. The sample has 30,000 to 40,000 clones; roughly 92% are singletons. Sequencing was performed on PBMCs. Receptors originate from a human donor in good health. Some clones in this sample may be carry-over from other donors' samples.

This chain connects TRBV11-2 to TRBJ1-2; 8 bases match TRBD1. The length of the CDR3 is 15 residues. Germline CDR1 SGHAT, CDR2 FQNNGV. The V segment lost 3 bases and the J segment 4 bases; nucleotides outside the gene matches: 7. CDR3 sequence reads: CASSFPGTGGYGYTF. Here the CDR3 DNA reads TGTGCCAGCAGCTTTCCCGGGACAGGAGGCTATGGCTACACCTTC.

This chain uses TRBV7-9 with TRBJ2-4; D is perhaps TRBD2 (5 bases). The CDR3 loop spans 14 amino acids. V gave up 5 bases and J gave up 1 base, with 9 bases separating them. Germline V CDR1 and CDR2: SEHNR, FQNEAQ (reference sequence). CDR3 protein: CASSPTGAKNIQYF. CDR3 sequence (DNA): TGTGCCAGCAGCCCCACGGGGGCCAAAAACATTCAGTACTTC.

The rearrangement joins TRBV29-1 to TRBJ1-2, with 7 bases lining up with TRBD1. V was pared by 3 bases and J by 7 bases, with 8 bases of the junction left unmatched. CDR3 length: 13 amino acids. The germline gives CDR1 SQVTM, CDR2 ANQGSEA. The CDR3 nucleotides are TGCAGCGTTGATCCGGGGACAGTCGGTGGCTACACCTTC. Translation: CSVDPGTVGGYTF.

The chain uses TRBV2 and TRBJ1-5, with 8 nucleotides matching TRBD1. J was trimmed by 1 base and V by 6 bases; bases with no gene match: 5. Per the germline V gene, CDR1 is SNHLY and CDR2 is FYNNEI. This CDR3 contains 15 residues. CDR3 DNA: TGTGCCAGCAGCCTACAGGGGGGAAGCAATCAGCCCCAGCATTTT. Protein product: CASSLQGGSNQPQHF.

The rearrangement links TRBV29-1 to TRBJ2-2, with 7 bases identical to TRBD2. The germline gives CDR1 SQVTM, CDR2 ANQGSEA. This CDR3 comprises 12 residues. CDR3: CITSANTGELFF. The DNA of the CDR3 is TGCATTACTAGCGCGAACACCGGGGAGCTGTTTTTT.

CDR3 coding DNA: TGCAGCGTTGAAGTCGACGAGGGTCAGCCCCAGCATTTT. Translated, it gives CSVEVDEGQPQHF. The V gene is TRBV29-1, the J gene TRBJ1-5; unclear D gene. Trimming removed 1 base from V and 6 bases from J, with 10 bases in between. The CDR3 runs 13 residues. CDR1 is SQVTM and CDR2 is ANQGSEA in the germline V gene. The variable domain in full, completed from reference TRBV29-1 and TRBJ1-5, reads SAVISQKPSRDICQRGTSLTIQCQVDSQVTMMFWYRQQPGQSLTLIATANQGSEATYESGFVIDKFPISRPNLTFSTLTVSNMSPEDSSIYLCSVEVDEGQPQHFGDGTRLSIL.

This sequence joins TRBV29-1 and TRBJ2-7; D may be TRBD2 (5 bases). CDR3 length equals 12 residues. Germline V CDR1 and CDR2: SQVTM, ANQGSEA. V was shortened by 4 bases and J by 3 bases, with 10 bases between the two germline ends. The CDR3 loop reads CSVAAGGYEQYF. The CDR3, as DNA: TGCAGCGTTGCTGCTGGAGGCTACGAGCAGTACTTC.

This clone was observed once. V and J are TRBV5-1 and TRBJ1-1, with D hard to call. Between the trimmed V and J ends, which lost 1 base and 2 bases, there was a span of 9 bases. The CDR3 has 14 amino acids. The V gene's germline CDR1 is SGHRS and CDR2 YFSETQ. CDR3 protein: CASSLYSVNTEAFF. CDR3 DNA: TGCGCCAGCAGCTTGTATTCAGTCAACACTGAAGCTTTCTTT.

The chain couples TRBV6-6 to TRBJ1-5; TRBD1 aligns across 8 bases. The germline V gene has CDR1 MNHNY and CDR2 SVGAGI (reference sequence). Trimming at V came to 6 bases and at J to 1 base, leaving 2 bases not matched to a gene. The CDR3 sequence is 14 residues long. The CDR3 DNA reads as TGTGCCAGCAGGGGACAGGACAGCAATCAGCCCCAGCATTTT. This codes for CASRGQDSNQPQHF.

This rearrangement joins TRBV6-1 to TRBJ1-1; no clear D. CDR1 is MNHNS and CDR2 is SASEGT in the germline V gene. CDR3 length equals 14 residues. Trimming left V 0 bases short and J 7 bases short, with 12 bases between. The CDR3 sequence: CASSEAWVGSEAFF. The CDR3 DNA sequence: TGTGCCAGCAGTGAAGCATGGGTTGGGAGTGAAGCTTTCTTT.